This TCR beta chain is drawn from a study of cytomegalovirus exposure and HLA in healthy donors. PCR used 60 Vbeta primers and 13 Jbeta primers. Profiling relied on immunoSEQ multiplex PCR, and the TCRdb table lists in-frame clones only, not all of them. This table has nearly 100,000 clones, around 9.6% appearing once. This clone appeared many times. Its antigen is as yet unknown. The germline V gene encodes CDR1 SGDLS and CDR2 YYNGEE. The CDR3 spans 14 residues. The V end was cut by 4 bases, the J end by 5 bases, with 15 bases between. Study-wide results and caveats: V- and J-gene trimming in TCR beta was tied to a missense DCLRE1C variant by an analysis performed later.

The sequenced sample was PBMCs. This sequence originates from a man aged 50 or older in good health and CMV-seropositive. The genes are TRBV9 and TRBJ1-1, with a possible D match to TRBD1 (6 bases). CDR3 loop: CASSFGTPGTEAFF. For the CDR3, the DNA is TGTGCCAGCAGCTTCGGGACACCGGGGACTGAAGCTTTCTTT. Complete variable domain (other parts from reference TRBV9 and TRBJ1-1): DSGVTQTPKHLITATGQRVTLRCSPRSGDLSVYWYQQSLDQGLQFLIQYYNGEERAKGNILERFSAQQFPDLHSELNLSSLELGDSALYFCASSFGTPGTEAFFGQGTRLTVV.